The sample holds a few counts of the clone carrying this TCR beta chain. Its cognate antigen is unknown. The V gene end was trimmed by 0 bases and the J gene end by 5 bases; junction bases not matched to a gene: 7. CDR3 size: 15 residues. CDR1 is SGHKS, CDR2 YYEKEE, per germline (reference sequence). This sample is drawn from a study of T-cell memory formation after mild COVID-19. About the study: Largely donor-specific TCR clusters were found.

5'RACE primed at constant segments yielded TCR alpha and TCR beta cDNA libraries bearing sample barcodes and UMIs. MiXCR, applied by TCRdb to the 5' RACE reads, yields one record per CDR3 protein. The data show roughly 400,000 distinct CDR3 sequences, 24% seen once. Broader study findings: Contracting clones, day 15 to 85, had balanced CD4/CD8, and later expanders favored CD4+. Memory from before infection featured some responding clones, which suggests cross-reactive memory joined.

The chain is built from TRBV5-5 and TRBJ1-1, with 7 bases aligning to TRBD1. Sequencing was done on a sample of PBMCs or a T cell subset sorted from them (not recorded which). This receptor was obtained from an adult woman who had mild COVID-19 (a few samples of this study predate the infection). Cell type and time point are not known. Written as DNA, the CDR3 is TGTGCCAGCAGCTTGGCAGGGGGTAGAGGGACTGAAGCTTTCTTT. This codes for CASSLAGGRGTEAFF. Looking up the rest from reference TRBV5-5 and TRBJ1-1 gives the full variable domain: DAGVTQSPTHLIKTRGQQVTLRCSPISGHKSVSWYQQVLGQGPQFIFQYYEKEERGRGNFPDRFSARQFPNYSSELNVNALLLGDSALYLCASSLAGGRGTEAFFGQGTRLTVV.